The rows below give T cell receptor beta chains drawn from one sample of a study of cytomegalovirus exposure and HLA in healthy donors. Assay used: immunoSEQ multiplex PCR; TCRdb lists only in-frame clones, some missing. Here the sample spans 220,000 or so clones, around 90% being singletons. Sequences were obtained from PBMCs. The receptor set was obtained from a woman younger than 30 in good health and CMV-seropositive. CDR3s include the opening cysteine and the closing phenylalanine or tryptophan. D genes are given only for firm matches. Not every row has a clone size; where given, it reads once, few, many or a size class.

j_call d_call clone_size v_call cdr3_nt cdr3_aa
TRBJ1-5 . . TRBV28 TGTGCCAGCAGCTTGGCCCAGACACTGGCCGCCAGCAATCAGCCCCAGCATTTT CASSLAQTLAASNQPQHF
TRBJ2-3 . . TRBV15 TGTGCCACCAGCGGGGAGCGAATGGATACGCAGTATTTT CATSGERMDTQYF
TRBJ1-5 . few TRBV2 TGTGCCAGCAGTTCCAAACAGGATTTGAGTCAGCCCCAGCATTTT CASSSKQDLSQPQHF
TRBJ1-3 . . TRBV28 TGTGCCAGCAGTCCCTCAGGGGCGGGAAACACCATATATTTT CASSPSGAGNTIYF
TRBJ2-7 . . TRBV27 TGTGCCAGCAAATTTTACCGGGACAACTACGAGCAGTACTTC CASKFYRDNYEQYF
TRBJ2-1 . . TRBV6-5 TGTGCCAGCGGAACTAGATCCTACAATGAGCAGTTCTTC CASGTRSYNEQFF
TRBJ2-7 . . TRBV5-1 TGCGCCAGCAGCTTGGAACAAGGGGTGTACGAGCAGTACTTC CASSLEQGVYEQYF
TRBJ2-7 . . TRBV9 TGTGCCAGCAGCCCTGGGCCCATAGCGGTGGTCTACGAGCAGTACTTC CASSPGPIAVVYEQYF
TRBJ2-4 TRBD2 . TRBV27 TGTGCCAGCAGTTCCCGGGGGGGACTAGCCAAAAACATTCAGTACTTC CASSSRGGLAKNIQYF
TRBJ2-6 TRBD1 once TRBV28 TGTGCCTGCAGGGGGCTGACTGGGGCCAACGTCCTGACTTTC CACRGLTGANVLTF
TRBJ1-2 TRBD1 once TRBV6-5 TGTGCCAGCAGTTACAGCGGACAGGGTTCTCTCTACACCTTC CASSYSGQGSLYTF
TRBJ1-1 . once TRBV28 TGTGCCAGCAGGATGCGGGTCCCCATGAACACTGAAGCTTTCTTT CASRMRVPMNTEAFF
TRBJ2-7 TRBD1 . TRBV4-1 TGCGCCAGCAGCCAAGTAGTCAGGGGGAAATACGAGCAGTACTTC CASSQVVRGKYEQYF
TRBJ1-3 . . TRBV28 TGTGCCAGCACCCCTCCCACCGGGGTTCAGGGAAACACCATATATTTT CASTPPTGVQGNTIYF
TRBJ2-1 TRBD2 . TRBV27 TGTGCCAGCAGTGCATCCGAGGGACTACACTACAATGAGCAGTTCTTC CASSASEGLHYNEQFF
TRBJ2-3 . . TRBV19 TGTGCCAGTAGTATAGGTCAGGCCCCCGATACGCAGTATTTT CASSIGQAPDTQYF
TRBJ1-1 TRBD1 . TRBV28 TGTGCCAGCAGTTTGTGGACAGGGGAAGCTTTCTTT CASSLWTGEAFF
TRBJ2-6 . . TRBV7-2 TGTGCCAGCAGTTGGCCTGGGGCCAACGTCCTGACTTTC CASSWPGANVLTF
TRBJ2-1 . . TRBV29-1 TGCAGCGTTGAGCTTTCGACAGGATTTAACAATGAGCAGTTCTTC CSVELSTGFNNEQFF
TRBJ1-2 . . TRBV28 TGTGCCAGCAGCGGGGGGGGGCGCTATGGCTACACCTTC CASSGGGRYGYTF
TRBJ2-3 TRBD2 . TRBV5-1 TGCGCCAGCAGCTTGGTTACTAGCGGGAGTGCGCAGTATTTT CASSLVTSGSAQYF
TRBJ2-7 TRBD2 . TRBV5-6 TGTGCCAGCAGCTTGGGGTTAGCGGGAAGGTACGAGCAGTACTTC CASSLGLAGRYEQYF
TRBJ1-1 . . TRBV5-1 TGCGCCAGCAGCTTGGAGGGGCAGGGTAACACTGAAGCTTTCTTT CASSLEGQGNTEAFF
TRBJ1-1 . . TRBV7-9 TGTGCCAGCAGCTTAGGTCAGGGACTCTACACTGAAGCTTTCTTT CASSLGQGLYTEAFF
TRBJ2-2 TRBD1 . TRBV5-1 TGCGCCACCTTCTCTGGGACAGGGGAGACCGGGGAGCTGTTTTTT CATFSGTGETGELFF
TRBJ1-2 . . TRBV10-3 TGTGCCATCAGTGACGGGGTGGAGGGCTACACCTTC CAISDGVEGYTF
TRBJ2-1 . once TRBV2 TGTGCCAGCAGTGAGTGGAGATCGGGAGCGAATGAGCAGTTCTTC CASSEWRSGANEQFF